These 25 T cell receptor beta chains were sequenced from one sample in a study of T-cell reconstitution after alpha-beta-depleted transplantation in children. Unique molecular identifiers tagged the TCRbeta library. TCRdb reprocessed the PCR reads via MiXCR and lists one record per CDR3 protein. Here the sample spans approximately 340,000 distinct CDR3 sequences, about a tenth being singletons. The material sequenced was PBMCs from the stem cell graft donor, taken from the stem cell graft. The origin of the receptors is a human donor who donated a stem cell graft to a child with acute lymphoblastic leukemia.

The rearrangement joins TRBV20-1 to TRBJ2-1; D might be TRBD1 (6 bases). V was trimmed by 6 bases and J by 8 bases, leaving 14 bases between them. The CDR3 has 12 residues. Germline V gene lookup returns CDR1 DFQATT and CDR2 SNEGSKA (reference sequence). CDR3 sequence: CSATEGVYEQFF. CDR3 in DNA: TGCAGTGCCACCGAGGGGGTTTATGAGCAGTTCTTC.

The J gene is TRBJ2-1, the V gene TRBV10-1, with 10 nucleotides matching TRBD2. The length of the CDR3 is 15 residues. V shed 3 bases and J 7 bases; nucleotides not matched to a gene: 6. CDR1 WNHNN and CDR2 SYGVQD come from the germline V gene (reference sequence). DNA for the CDR3: TGCGCCAGCAGTGATCAGCGGGAGGGCCGGAATGAGCAGTTCTTC. The encoded protein is CASSDQREGRNEQFF.

This clonotype has a count of ten or more. The chain joins TRBV7-2 to TRBJ2-3; 14 positions agree with TRBD2. With 5 bases clipped from V and 8 bases from J, the junction kept 9 bases outside the gene matches. The CDR3 is 16 amino acids. Germline V lookup: CDR1 SGHTA, CDR2 FQGNSA. The CDR3 DNA reads TGTGCCAGCAGCCCCGGGACTAGCGGGAGATTCGGTACGCAGTATTTT. Protein product: CASSPGTSGRFGTQYF.

This clonotype was detected ten times or more. V usage is TRBV5-1 and J usage is TRBJ2-7, with a tentative D call TRBD1 (6 bases). Germline CDR1 is SGHRS and CDR2 is YFSETQ. This CDR3 has 13 residues. V was shortened by 6 bases and J by 6 bases, with 16 bases between the two germline ends. The CDR3 spells CASKMVQGGEQYF. Written as DNA, the CDR3 is TGCGCCAGCAAAATGGTACAGGGCGGCGAGCAGTACTTC.

This sequence joins TRBV7-9 and TRBJ2-4; TRBD1 aligns across 9 bases. The V gene end was trimmed by 1 base and the J gene end by 2 bases; junction bases not matched to a gene: 6. Germline-derived CDR1 and CDR2 are SEHNR and FQNEAQ (reference sequence). The CDR3 has 17 amino acids. The CDR3 is CASSLDQGQGPKNIQYF. For the CDR3, the DNA is TGTGCCAGCAGCTTAGATCAGGGACAGGGACCCAAAAACATTCAGTACTTC.

The V gene is TRBV6-2 or TRBV6-3, the J gene TRBJ2-1; 10 bases fit TRBD2. This CDR3 comprises 16 residues. The germline V gene encodes CDR1 MNHEY and CDR2 SVGEGT. J gave up 3 bases and V 7 bases, and 9 bases lay outside the gene matches. CDR3 in amino acids: CASIGLAGEFYNEQFF. The CDR3 DNA reads TGTGCCAGCATAGGGCTAGCGGGGGAGTTCTACAATGAGCAGTTCTTC.

This clonotype showed up just a few times. The chain has TRBV3-1 and TRBJ1-2; D not resolved. CDR1 is LGHDT, CDR2 YNNKEL, per germline (reference sequence). This CDR3 has 13 residues. The V gene lost 1 base and the J gene lost 7 bases, with 10 bases spanning the gap. The CDR3 protein is CASSQVYLSGYTF. In nucleotides, the CDR3 is TGTGCCAGCAGCCAAGTGTACCTGAGTGGCTACACCTTC.

This clonotype has ten or more counts. This rearrangement joins TRBV29-1 to TRBJ2-7; 8 bases align to TRBD1. The V gene's germline CDR1 is SQVTM and CDR2 ANQGSEA. The CDR3 is 14 amino acids. Trimming removed 6 bases from V and 2 bases from J; junction bases left unmatched: 9. CDR3 sequence (DNA): TGCAGCGTCCGACAGGGGACGGGAACCTACGAGCAGTACTTC. Translating it yields CSVRQGTGTYEQYF.

This clonotype was observed many times. The V call is TRBV6-2 or TRBV6-3, the J call TRBJ2-1; D is possibly TRBD1 (5 bases). CDR1 is MNHEY, CDR2 SVGEGT, per germline. There are 16 residues in the CDR3. Trimming stripped 0 bases from V and 5 bases from J, with 14 bases between. For the CDR3, the DNA is TGTGCCAGCAGTTACTCCGACCCCCTAGGGGACAATGAGCAGTTCTTC. Its translation is CASSYSDPLGDNEQFF.

The V gene is TRBV7-3, the J gene TRBJ2-2; D is possibly TRBD1 (5 bases). Germline assignment: CDR1 SGHTA and CDR2 FQGTGA. Trimming shortened V by 2 bases and J by 2 bases, and 12 bases separated the two germline ends. This CDR3 is built from 16 residues. The CDR3 sequence is CASSLGAIQNTGELFF. The CDR3, as DNA: TGTGCCAGCAGCTTAGGGGCAATACAAAACACCGGGGAGCTGTTTTTT.

The table lists this clonotype with many counts. V is TRBV3-1 and J is TRBJ2-3; D is ambiguous. Germline V gene data show CDR1 as LGHDT and CDR2 as YNNKEL (reference sequence). The V gene lost 0 bases and the J gene lost 0 bases, with 19 bases spanning the gap. The CDR3 runs to 19 residues. Here the CDR3 reads CASSQDGSGRRASTDTQYF. The CDR3 coding sequence is TGTGCCAGCAGCCAAGATGGGTCCGGGCGGAGAGCTAGCACAGATACGCAGTATTTT.

This rearrangement joins TRBV18 to TRBJ1-1, with D maybe TRBD1 (5 bases). The V gene's germline CDR1 is KGHSH and CDR2 LQKENI. V shed 2 bases and J shed 10 bases, with 17 bases lying between them. The CDR3 runs 14 residues. Here the CDR3 DNA reads TGTGCCAGCTCACCAATCAATAGGTCAGGGCGAGCTTTCTTT. Translated, it gives CASSPINRSGRAFF.

This clonotype was found many times. The J gene is TRBJ2-5, the V gene TRBV7-9; D gene ambiguous. The CDR3 totals 12 residues. Germline CDR1 is SEHNR and CDR2 is FQNEAQ (reference sequence). V was pared by 8 bases and J by 1 base, with 8 bases between. CDR3 region: CASRRGQETQYF. DNA of the CDR3: TGTGCCAGCCGCCGCGGCCAAGAGACCCAGTACTTC.

This clonotype was observed a few times. The V and J genes are TRBV5-1 and TRBJ2-7; D gene ambiguous. With 1 base removed from V and 5 bases from J, the gap between germline ends came to 7 bases. The CDR3 has 12 amino acids. CDR1 is SGHRS and CDR2 is YFSETQ in the germline V gene. The chain's CDR3 is CASSLHTNEQYF. The CDR3 nucleotides read TGCGCCAGCAGCTTGCACACGAACGAGCAGTACTTC.

The rearrangement links TRBV27 to TRBJ1-1, with 7 bases identical to TRBD1. In germline, CDR1 is MNHEY, CDR2 SMNVEV (reference sequence). CDR3 size: 13 residues. V gave up 0 bases and J gave up 6 bases; unmatched junction bases: 1. CDR3: CASSLSGQSEAFF. In DNA, the CDR3 is TGTGCCAGCAGTTTATCGGGACAGTCTGAAGCTTTCTTT.

This chain uses TRBV7-8 with TRBJ2-7; 8 bases agree with TRBD2. Unmatched junction bases numbered 10, after V lost 3 bases and J lost 6 bases. This CDR3 comprises 15 residues. Looked up from germline, CDR1 is SGHVS and CDR2 is FQNEAQ. In DNA, the CDR3 is TGTGCCAGCAGCTTGGGGGTCCGGGAGGGCGGCGAGCAGTACTTC. Its translation: CASSLGVREGGEQYF. Filled out from reference TRBV7-8 and TRBJ2-7, the complete variable domain reads GAGVSQSPRYKVAKRGQDVALRCDPISGHVSLFWYQQALGQGPEFLTYFQNEAQLDKSGLPSDRFFAERPEGSVSTLKIQRTQQEDSAVYLCASSLGVREGGEQYFGPGTRLTVT.

This clonotype was seen a handful of times. The chain links TRBV27 to TRBJ2-3; 9 positions match TRBD1. The CDR3 extends over 15 amino acids. The V gene end was trimmed by 3 bases and the J gene end by 6 bases; junction bases not matched to a gene: 7. Germline V CDR1 and CDR2: MNHEY, SMNVEV (reference sequence). The DNA of the CDR3 is TGTGCCAGCAGTTTTGACAGGGGGGGGGTGGATACGCAGTATTTT. As protein: CASSFDRGGVDTQYF.

The rearrangement uses TRBV27 and TRBJ2-1, with D perhaps matching TRBD1 or TRBD2 (5 bases each). The CDR3 has 17 residues. Germline values: CDR1 MNHEY, CDR2 SMNVEV (reference sequence). Trimming pared 2 bases from V and 2 bases from J, leaving 16 bases between. CDR3 residues: CASSLVGERGAYNEQFF. In nucleotides, the CDR3 is TGTGCCAGCAGTTTAGTCGGGGAGCGAGGGGCCTACAATGAGCAGTTCTTC.

This chain connects TRBV24-1 to TRBJ2-2; 10 positions agree with TRBD2. With 9 bases clipped from V and 3 bases from J, the junction kept 3 bases outside the gene matches. The CDR3 length is 14 residues. CDR1 is KGHDR and CDR2 is SFDVKD in the germline V gene. The CDR3 reads CATSLAGDTGELFF. CDR3 DNA: TGTGCCACCTCCCTAGCGGGGGACACCGGGGAGCTGTTTTTT.

This clonotype occurred many times. J is TRBJ2-7 and V is TRBV15; D unclear. Trimming shortened V by 2 bases and J by 2 bases, and 16 bases separated the two germline ends. CDR3 size: 16 residues. CDR1 and CDR2 (germline): LNHNV, YYDKDF (reference sequence). In DNA, the CDR3 is TGTGCCACCAGCAGAAAGTTACTTACAGTGACCTACGAGCAGTACTTC. It is translated as CATSRKLLTVTYEQYF.

This chain joins TRBV7-9 and TRBJ2-7; 7 bases align to TRBD1. This CDR3 comprises 16 residues. The germline gives CDR1 SEHNR, CDR2 FQNEAQ (reference sequence). After removal of 4 bases from V and 2 bases from J, the junction contained 11 bases not matched to a gene. CDR3 sequence (DNA): TGTGCCAGCAGCTCCACTTTGACAGGGAAGACCTACGAGCAGTACTTC. Amino acids: CASSSTLTGKTYEQYF.

This clonotype turned up a few times. This rearrangement joins TRBV29-1 to TRBJ2-7; TRBD1 matches 8 bases. The CDR3 loop spans 15 amino acids. V shed 4 bases and J 1 base; nucleotides not matched to a gene: 9. The germline CDR1 and CDR2 sequences are SQVTM and ANQGSEA. The CDR3 protein is CSVARRQGASYEQYF. The CDR3 DNA follows: TGCAGCGTTGCCCGTCGTCAGGGGGCTTCCTACGAGCAGTACTTC.

The V call is TRBV12-3 or TRBV12-4, the J call TRBJ2-7; D gene uncertain. The CDR3 totals 14 residues. The V gene lost 2 bases and the J gene lost 1 base, with 9 bases spanning the gap. The CDR3 DNA follows: TGTGCCAGCAGTTTACGCGCGGCTTCCTACGAGCAGTACTTC. It is translated as CASSLRAASYEQYF.

This clonotype has a handful of counts. The chain is built from TRBV5-5 and TRBJ1-2; 9 bases agree with TRBD1. Germline V gene lookup returns CDR1 SGHKS and CDR2 YYEKEE (reference sequence). The CDR3 loop spans 15 amino acids. Unmatched junction bases numbered 9, after V lost 2 bases and J lost 7 bases. The CDR3 loop is CASSFSRTGAFGYTF. In DNA form, the CDR3 reads TGTGCCAGCAGCTTTTCACGGACAGGGGCCTTTGGCTACACCTTC.

This clonotype occurred a few times. V usage is TRBV5-1 and J usage is TRBJ2-1, with D perhaps matching TRBD2 (6 bases). V dropped 3 bases and J dropped 4 bases, with 14 bases sitting between them. From germline, CDR1 is SGHRS and CDR2 YFSETQ. The CDR3 is 15 residues long. The DNA for the CDR3 is TGCGCCAGCAGCTCCGGGACTTCGGCGTACAATGAGCAGTTCTTC. It yields the protein CASSSGTSAYNEQFF.